This TCR beta chain is from a study of T-cell memory formation after mild COVID-19. General study results and limits: Contracting clones from day 15 to 85 showed balanced CD4/CD8; later expanders favored CD4+.

TCRdb redid the calling of the 5' RACE reads with MiXCR, one entry per CDR3 protein. The sample yields around 340,000 distinct CDR3 sequences, approximately 13% seen once. This clonotype was observed a handful of times. No antigen is known for it. Between the trimmed V and J ends, which lost 3 bases and 2 bases, there was a span of 10 bases. This CDR3 region has 14 residues. Germline CDR1 reads MGHRA; CDR2 reads YSYEKL. The specimen was PBMCs or a T cell subset sorted from them (not recorded which). The chain is built from TRBV4-1 and TRBJ2-5; weak D call: TRBD1 (7 bases). This TCR was sampled from a young man who had mild COVID-19 (a few samples of this study predate the infection). Cell type and time point are not known. The CDR3: CASSHAGQQETQYF. CDR3 nucleotides: TGCGCCAGCAGCCACGCGGGACAGCAAGAGACCCAGTACTTC.